Listed here is a single TCR beta chain. Which antigen it targets is not known. The conserved final phenylalanine or tryptophan is absent from the CDR3, which likely points to a read error. Because the CDR3's place on the DNA is in doubt, the DNA is left out and the CDR3 is given as listed by TCRdb. This sample is drawn from a study of prognosis after radiotherapy for stage I lung cancer (dated by TCRdb to the early 2020s). In the study overall: Between April 2018 and 2019, about 20 patients with stage I NSCLC were enrolled in Nanjing, China. Peripheral blood TCR beta repertoires were profiled in stage I NSCLC patients before and after stereotactic body radiotherapy, and the repertoires were related to distant failure. All patients were regarded as medically inoperable, because of comorbidities in about twelve patients and refusal of surgery in roughly 7 patients. In every patient, SBRT was given without any concurrent therapy. SBRT was delivered in 3 to 5 fractions with a biologically effective dose of at least 100 Gy, and image-guided IMRT or VMAT was used for delivery. For each of the roughly 20 patients, one blood sample was taken before SBRT and one after, so the study sequenced around 40 samples in total. After SBRT, distant metastases developed in about 20% of the 19 patients at a median of around seven months, while the remaining 15 patients had no significant progression. Tumor histology was squamous cell carcinoma in seven patients and adenocarcinoma in some 13. Oligometastatic NSCLC after surgical resection of the primary tumor was present in roughly five patients, while newly diagnosed primary stage I lung tumors were present in about 15. The cohort was made up of 10 to 15 men and a handful of women, with a median age of around 74 years and an age range of about 53 to 95 years. Paper-wide results and their limitations: A decrease in unique TCR clone counts was observed after SBRT (median 10,088 before versus about 7,200 after; Wilcoxon paired P=0.011). TRBV and TRBJ usage frequencies reportedly varied with metastasis status, involving two V genes at baseline and ten or so V and two J genes after SBRT. All reported P values were unadjusted for multiple comparisons. Whether the expanded TCR clones were tumor-specific was not determined. Post-SBRT Shannon entropy and its change from baseline were lower in patients who developed distant metastases; baseline Shannon entropy was not associated with metastases. The small cohort and short follow-up limited the study, so independent validation of the findings is needed.

Two rounds of multiplex PCR were used to amplify the TCR beta CDR3 region from genomic DNA. The first PCR round used primers specific to each TRBV and TRBJ gene, with sequences filed in Chinese patent CN105087789A. Universal primers were used in the second round of PCR. The Roche High Pure PCR Template Preparation Kit was used to extract genomic DNA from frozen PBMCs. The libraries underwent paired-end sequencing with 151 bp reads on an Illumina HiSeq 3000. The original methods were these. CutAdapt was used to discard raw reads that did not contain the multiplex PCR primer sequences. Using PEAR, the high-quality paired reads were merged into contigs. By alignment to reference sequences, MiXCR assigned TRB V, D and J gene segments to each contig. CDR3 sequences were clustered by base quality and sequence similarity to remove sequencing errors. Diversity was measured as Shannon entropy normalized by the natural log of productive TCR sequence number. To get clonality, Shannon entropy was divided by the natural log of the number of unique clonotypes, and that result was subtracted from one. Progression-free survival cut-offs for repertoire metrics were chosen using the Youden index of ROC curves, with analyses run in R 3.5.3. Using fastp at Q25 and MiXCR, TCRdb reprocessed the public reads and kept productive beta chains. Rows with one shared CDR3 protein collapse into an entry with the most common genes and DNA. These V and J calls originate from TCRdb's pipeline instead of the authors' own analysis. The sample has approximately 30,000 distinct CDR3 sequences on record, about 40% of them singletons. The biggest ten clones account for approximately 15% of the sample.

All patients had node-negative disease on CT and PET/CT, and none had a history of other malignancies or had previously received chemotherapy or radiotherapy. At each of two time points, six milliliters of peripheral venous blood were collected into EDTA tubes. PBMCs were isolated by Ficoll-Paque Plus density-gradient centrifugation. Right after collection, samples were kept at -80 degrees C until analysis. The specimen comprised PBMCs, sampled before or after stereotactic body radiation therapy (not recorded which). The origin of this receptor is a donor aged 50 or older with non-small cell lung cancer.

The CDR3 loop reads CASSSWTGGRAESFL. The chain couples TRBV28 to TRBJ1-1; the table's TRBD1 call for D was not verified on the DNA. For CDR1 and CDR2, the germline V gene lists MDHEN and SYDVKM. The CDR3 comprises 15 residues, both ends counted.